The entry below describes one TCR beta chain. As processed by the authors: Reference gene primer amplification gave estimated nucleated cell counts. Profiling relied on immunoSEQ multiplex PCR, and the TCRdb table lists in-frame clones only, not all of them. That table supplies the V and J calls and clone size; D and trimming were determined from the DNA. The sample has 25,000 to 30,000 clones; more than 80% are singletons. The data derive from a study of blood T cell repertoires in COVID-19. Study-wide context: COVID-19 samples collected from the United States, Italy and Spain covered acute and convalescent phases. Sample material is recorded as cDNA or gDNA derived from T cells, B-cell-depleted T cells, or PBMCs.

The V end was cut by 3 bases, the J end by 10 bases, with 10 bases between. The germline CDR1 and CDR2 sequences are KGHDR and SFDVKD. CDR3 length: 12 residues. This TCR derives from a human donor in a cohort sampled during active COVID-19. The rearrangement joins TRBV24-1 to TRBJ2-3; D is ambiguous. Sequencing input: peripheral blood. The CDR3 region is CATSDLGLAQYF. The CDR3 DNA reads TGTGCCACCAGTGATCTCGGGTTAGCGCAGTATTTT.